This T cell receptor beta chain comes out of a study of vaccination and CD4 T cells after COVID-19. Study context: Convalescent individuals exhibited SARS-CoV-2 positivity on nasal swab PCR, with several mild and one severe presentation.

The study sequenced cultured CD4+ T cell DNA using the Oncomine TCR Beta short-read assay. TCRdb called the PCR reads again in MiXCR, with one record for every CDR3 protein. Here the sample spans more than 9,500 distinct CDR3 sequences, about 61% being singletons. Germline loops: CDR1 DFQATT, CDR2 SNEGSKA (reference sequence). Trimming removed 2 bases from V and 1 base from J; junction bases left unmatched: 4. CDR3 size: 14 residues. The count of this clonotype is one. Its antigen is not identified. Documented treatment: approximately nine-day PBMC culture with coronavirus spike peptide pools or control peptides (ViraFEST assay). Per well, approximately 2 million PBMCs were cultured in the presence of approximately 9 IU/ml IL-2 and 10 ug/ml peptide pools.

The sequencing input was CD4+ T cells from blood, cultured in vitro. The chain is built from TRBV20-1 and TRBJ2-7, with TRBD2 matching 8 bases. The clonotype comes from a human donor who had recovered from COVID-19. Written as DNA, the CDR3 is TGCAGTGCTAGACTAGCGGGTCGATCCTACGAGCAGTACTTC. Encoded protein: CSARLAGRSYEQYF.